This record concerns one T cell receptor (beta chain) sequence. Its antigen remains unknown. What was amplified from RNA transcripts were TCR beta CDR3 regions. Researchers ran a first-round RT-PCR on the TCR CDR3 using the HTBI primer set. One entry per CDR3 protein results from TCRdb running MiXCR on the multiplex PCR reads. The sample comprises approximately 410,000 distinct CDR3 sequences, roughly 14% of which are singletons, and roughly an eighth rests with the top ten. V lost 0 bases, J lost 0 bases, and 6 bases lay in between. There are 14 residues in the CDR3. Germline V gene sequence: CDR1 LNHDA, CDR2 SQIVND (reference sequence). These data are taken from a study of T cells in Graves' hyperthyroidism and ophthalmopathy. Study-level points and caveats: In blood, most of the thyroid clonotypes expanded above 0.001 were also present.

This TCR was sampled from a man between 18 and 29 years old with Graves' ophthalmopathy. The chain uses TRBV19 and TRBJ2-7; D is ambiguous. The sequenced sample consisted of blood. Here the CDR3 reads CASSIDHNSYEQYF. CDR3 nucleotide sequence: TGTGCCAGTAGTATAGATCATAACTCCTACGAGCAGTACTTC.